The 26 T cell receptor beta chains presented below share a single source sample, sequenced in a study of OX40 agonist ivuxolimab in advanced cancers. Method: immunoSEQ multiplex PCR; TCRdb's copy keeps in-frame clones and lacks some. The table lists tens of thousands of clones, over 80% of them singletons. The sequencing used CD4+ or CD8+ T cells sorted from blood, collected in a trial of the OX40 agonist ivuxolimab. Receptors were obtained from an adult with an advanced solid tumor such as melanoma, head and neck, liver or kidney cancer.

The chain has TRBV27 and TRBJ2-3; 9 bases map to TRBD2. Germline CDR1 MNHEY, CDR2 SMNVEV (reference sequence). CDR3 length: 15 amino acids. Trimming removed 4 bases from V and 1 base from J; junction bases left unmatched: 3. This CDR3 reads CASSSAGGGTDTQYF. CDR3 nucleotide sequence: TGTGCCAGCAGTTCCGCGGGAGGGGGCACAGATACGCAGTATTTT.

This sequence joins TRBV30 and TRBJ1-5; the D is unclear. This CDR3 has 13 residues. V was shortened by 5 bases and J by 2 bases, with 10 bases between the two germline ends. Per germline, CDR1 GTSNPN and CDR2 SVGIG (reference sequence). The CDR3 DNA sequence: TGTGCCTGGTCACTCGATGGCAATCAGCCCCAGCATTTT. Translated: CAWSLDGNQPQHF.

This clone has more than one count but fewer than ten. This chain links TRBV30 with TRBJ1-1, with D hard to call. Trimming removed 5 bases at V and 0 bases at J, with 10 bases between. This CDR3 comprises 13 residues. From germline, CDR1 is GTSNPN and CDR2 SVGIG (reference sequence). CDR3 amino acids: CAWGQEMNTEAFF. For the CDR3, the DNA is TGTGCCTGGGGGCAGGAGATGAACACTGAAGCTTTCTTT.

The V and J genes are TRBV28 and TRBJ1-2; 8 nucleotides align to TRBD1. The J segment lost 8 bases and the V segment lost 3 bases, leaving 8 bases of the junction unmatched. CDR3 length: 14 amino acids. Germline assignment: CDR1 MDHEN and CDR2 SYDVKM. CDR3 nucleotides: TGTGCCAGCAGTTTCCCGGACAGGGTGTTCGGCTACACCTTC. Translation gives CASSFPDRVFGYTF.

The chain combines TRBV2 with TRBJ2-1; TRBD2 matches at 7 bases. Germline V lookup: CDR1 SNHLY, CDR2 FYNNEI. J gave up 6 bases and V 7 bases, and 9 bases lay outside the gene matches. This CDR3 has 14 amino acids. The chain's CDR3 is CASIKRGTPNEQFF. For the CDR3, the DNA is TGTGCCAGCATCAAGCGGGGAACTCCCAATGAGCAGTTCTTC.

This clone was counted only a few times. This chain uses TRBV19 with TRBJ1-3; D is ambiguous. CDR3 size: 14 residues. Trimming shortened V by 3 bases and J by 0 bases, and 6 bases separated the two germline ends. Germline V lookup: CDR1 LNHDA, CDR2 SQIVND (reference sequence). CDR3 amino acids: CASSIGGSGNTIYF. DNA for the CDR3: TGTGCCAGTAGTATCGGAGGCTCTGGAAACACCATATATTTT.

This rearrangement joins TRBV9 to TRBJ2-1; TRBD2 is a possible D gene (6 bases). Germline CDR1 SGDLS, CDR2 YYNGEE. This CDR3 is built from 17 residues. Between the trimmed V and J ends, which lost 4 bases and 4 bases, there was a span of 21 bases. CDR3 loop: CASSSTTRVGGYNEQFF. Here the CDR3 DNA reads TGTGCCAGCAGCTCCACAACGAGGGTGGGGGGATACAATGAGCAGTTCTTC.

This clone was picked up one time. This rearrangement joins TRBV28 to TRBJ2-1; no clear D. This CDR3 has 12 amino acids. The ends were cut back, 2 bases at V and 9 bases at J, with 8 bases in the middle. Germline values: CDR1 MDHEN, CDR2 SYDVKM. This CDR3 reads CASSLGATEQFF. For the CDR3, the DNA is TGTGCCAGCAGTTTAGGCGCGACTGAGCAGTTCTTC.

The chain recombines TRBV7-8 with TRBJ2-3; 9 nucleotides match TRBD1. Germline CDR1 SGHVS, CDR2 FQNEAQ. V trimming: 6 bases; J trimming: 5 bases; junction bases outside the gene matches: 12. The CDR3 consists of 16 residues. The CDR3 region is CASRQGQGPGGDTQYF. The DNA of the CDR3 is TGTGCCAGCAGACAAGGACAGGGGCCAGGAGGAGATACGCAGTATTTT.

The genes are TRBV7-9 and TRBJ2-5, with TRBD2 matching over 11 bases. Germline V gene lookup returns CDR1 SEHNR and CDR2 FQNEAQ (reference sequence). The junction had 5 bases not matched to a gene; V was cut back by 3 bases and J by 5 bases. The CDR3 runs to 15 residues. CDR3 in amino acids: CASSFPTSGNETQYF. DNA for the CDR3: TGTGCCAGCAGCTTCCCGACTAGCGGGAATGAGACCCAGTACTTC.

The chain couples TRBV5-1 to TRBJ2-1; 10 nucleotides line up with TRBD2. The CDR3 sequence is 16 residues long. The junction had 7 bases not matched to a gene; V was cut back by 0 bases and J by 7 bases. CDR1 is SGHRS and CDR2 is YFSETQ in the germline V gene. DNA of the CDR3: TGCGCCAGCAGCTTGGCCGAACTAGCGGGGAGGAATGAGCAGTTCTTC. It codes for CASSLAELAGRNEQFF.

The J gene is TRBJ2-7, the V gene TRBV7-8; D is uncertain. CDR3 size: 15 residues. Germline CDR1 reads SGHVS; CDR2 reads FQNEAQ. V lost 5 bases, J lost 3 bases, and 17 bases lay in between. The CDR3 region has the DNA TGTGCCAGCAGCCAGATTTGGTGGACCAGCTACGAGCAGTACTTC. Translating gives CASSQIWWTSYEQYF. Supplemented by reference TRBV7-8 and TRBJ2-7, the full variable domain reads GAGVSQSPRYKVAKRGQDVALRCDPISGHVSLFWYQQALGQGPEFLTYFQNEAQLDKSGLPSDRFFAERPEGSVSTLKIQRTQQEDSAVYLCASSQIWWTSYEQYFGPGTRLTVT.

This clone turned up a few times. The V gene is TRBV18, the J gene TRBJ1-1; weak D call: TRBD1 (6 bases). CDR1 is KGHSH and CDR2 is LQKENI in the germline V gene. This CDR3 comprises 17 residues. V lost 3 bases to trimming and J lost 0 bases, with 17 bases between them. The CDR3 DNA follows: TGTGCCAGCTCACCCGGGGGCAAACAGTACATGAACACTGAAGCTTTCTTT. Translating gives CASSPGGKQYMNTEAFF.

Only one count was recorded for this clone. The rearrangement uses TRBV9 and TRBJ2-7; 9 nucleotides match TRBD1. This CDR3 is built from 16 residues. Trimming at V came to 2 bases and at J to 7 bases, leaving 13 bases not matched to a gene. Germline V gene lookup returns CDR1 SGDLS and CDR2 YYNGEE. CDR3 residues: CASSVGTGTAFSEQYF. The CDR3 coding sequence is TGTGCCAGCAGCGTGGGGACAGGGACAGCTTTCTCGGAGCAGTACTTC.

The chain employs TRBV5-1 and TRBJ2-7; 14 positions match TRBD2. The trim removed 4 bases at V and 2 bases at J, leaving 8 bases unmatched. Per germline, CDR1 SGHRS and CDR2 YFSETQ. The CDR3 runs 17 residues. The CDR3 here is CASSPGLAGVGAYEQYF. The CDR3 nucleotides read TGCGCCAGCAGCCCGGGACTAGCGGGAGTAGGGGCCTACGAGCAGTACTTC.

This chain links TRBV9 with TRBJ2-6; D possibly matches TRBD1 or TRBD2 (5 bases each). This CDR3 has 15 residues. Germline V gene sequence: CDR1 SGDLS, CDR2 YYNGEE. V lost 3 bases, J lost 2 bases, and 9 bases lay in between. CDR3 DNA: TGTGCCAGCAGCGCCGGGGCCGCTGGGGCCAACGTCCTGACTTTC. Its translation is CASSAGAAGANVLTF.

The CDR3 coding sequence is TGTGCCAGCAGCGGACAGGTAACCCCATACGAGCAGTACTTC. This translates into CASSGQVTPYEQYF. The V gene is TRBV7-9, the J gene TRBJ2-7, with 7 bases identical to TRBD1. The CDR3 is 14 amino acids. Losses at the gene ends were 5 bases for V and 4 bases for J; bases not matched to a gene: 8. The germline gives CDR1 SEHNR, CDR2 FQNEAQ (reference sequence).

The CDR3 DNA reads TGCGCCAGCTACACGGTAGCCAAAAACATTCAGTACTTC. Its protein product is CASYTVAKNIQYF. This sequence joins TRBV5-1 and TRBJ2-4; D not certain. Germline values: CDR1 SGHRS, CDR2 YFSETQ. Trimming removed 7 bases at V and 0 bases at J, with 8 bases between. This CDR3 has 13 residues.

The chain has TRBV28 and TRBJ2-1; tentatively, D is TRBD1 or TRBD2 (7 bases each). V gave up 1 base and J gave up 0 bases, with 16 bases separating them. Germline V lookup: CDR1 MDHEN, CDR2 SYDVKM. The CDR3 is made up of 18 amino acids. The CDR3 protein is CASSLYGRGPSSYNEQFF. CDR3 coding DNA: TGTGCCAGCAGTTTATATGGGAGGGGGCCCAGCTCCTACAATGAGCAGTTCTTC. Full variable domain (missing parts from reference TRBV28 and TRBJ2-1): DVKVTQSSRYLVKRTGEKVFLECVQDMDHENMFWYRQDPGLGLRLIYFSYDVKMKEKGDIPEGYSVSREKKERFSLILESASTNQTSMYLCASSLYGRGPSSYNEQFFGPGTRLTVL.

The V and J genes are TRBV7-9 and TRBJ2-7, with unresolved D. V was trimmed by 3 bases and J by 4 bases, leaving 7 bases between them. This CDR3 region has 12 residues. CDR1 is SEHNR, CDR2 FQNEAQ, per germline (reference sequence). The DNA for the CDR3 is TGTGCCAGCAGCTTTTCAGATTACGAGCAGTACTTC. This sequence encodes CASSFSDYEQYF.

Concerning this clone itself: This same CDR3 is encoded by further DNA sequences in the sample. The chain joins TRBV19 to TRBJ2-3; D uncertain. Trimming removed 2 bases from V and 5 bases from J, with 8 bases in between. The germline V gene has CDR1 LNHDA and CDR2 SQIVND (reference sequence). The length of the CDR3 is 13 residues. This CDR3 reads CASSILPGDTQYF. The DNA for the CDR3 is TGTGCCAGTAGTATACTCCCGGGAGATACGCAGTATTTT.

The J gene is TRBJ2-7, the V gene TRBV10-3; D is uncertain. Germline assignment: CDR1 ENHRY and CDR2 SYGVKD. V shed 0 bases and J shed 5 bases, with 5 bases lying between them. CDR3 length equals 12 residues. CDR3 nucleotides: TGTGCCATCAGTGAGTCATTAGACGAGCAGTACTTC. Translating it yields CAISESLDEQYF.

This clone was observed a handful of times. The chain is built from TRBV4-1 and TRBJ2-3; 7 nucleotides align to TRBD2. CDR1 and CDR2 from the germline V gene are MGHRA and YSYEKL. After removal of 4 bases from V and 1 base from J, the junction contained 8 bases not matched to a gene. CDR3 length: 16 residues. The CDR3 region is CASSRPGLVGTDTQYF. The CDR3 coding sequence is TGCGCCAGCAGCCGGCCAGGACTAGTCGGCACAGATACGCAGTATTTT.

A single count supports this clone. This sequence joins TRBV10-3 and TRBJ1-1; D remains ambiguous. Trimming took off 8 bases at V and 0 bases at J, with 7 bases between the two ends. The CDR3 sequence is 12 residues long. From germline, CDR1 is ENHRY and CDR2 SYGVKD. The CDR3 sequence: CAISGMNTEAFF. The CDR3 nucleotides are TGTGCCATCTCGGGTATGAACACTGAAGCTTTCTTT.

Comments on this clone: The sample carries other DNA sequences with the same CDR3. This rearrangement joins TRBV27 to TRBJ2-3, with D uncertain. This CDR3 has 12 amino acids. Germline CDR1 is MNHEY and CDR2 is SMNVEV (reference sequence). Trimming stripped 3 bases from V and 3 bases from J, with 4 bases between. The CDR3 protein is CASSFSTDTQYF. CDR3 nucleotides: TGTGCCAGCAGTTTTAGTACAGATACGCAGTATTTT.

This rearrangement joins TRBV7-9 to TRBJ1-1, with 7 bases aligning to TRBD1. The CDR3 extends over 16 amino acids. The V and J ends lost 6 bases and 0 bases, in that order; junction bases with no gene match: 10. Germline-derived CDR1 and CDR2 are SEHNR and FQNEAQ (reference sequence). CDR3 amino acids: CASSTPGTDMNTEAFF. The CDR3 bases are TGTGCCAGCAGTACCCCCGGGACAGACATGAACACTGAAGCTTTCTTT.